This TCR beta chain was found in a study of cytomegalovirus exposure and HLA in healthy donors. Germline lookup yields CDR1 MNHEY and CDR2 SMNVEV (reference sequence). The CDR3 length is 13 residues. The V end lost 3 bases, the J end lost 5 bases, and 8 bases lay between the germline ends. Whole-study results and caveats: Common viral pathogens were later found to be apparently linked to several of the most significant clusters. About 87% or about 30% of the time was how often most TCR beta V segments were productive, according to an earlier analysis.

The PCR ran on 60 Vbeta and 13 Jbeta primers. The table came from immunoSEQ multiplex PCR; TCRdb's copy has only in-frame clones and leaves some out. The sample includes 130,000 or so clones, 77% of them seen just once. A remark on this clone: Its target is unknown.

The V call is TRBV27, the J call TRBJ1-5, with D perhaps TRBD1 (6 bases). Material: PBMCs. The receptor was derived from a woman in her thirties or forties in good health and CMV-seronegative. The chain's CDR3 is CASSLQGYQPQHF. CDR3 coding DNA: TGTGCCAGCAGTTTGCAGGGGTATCAGCCCCAGCATTTT.